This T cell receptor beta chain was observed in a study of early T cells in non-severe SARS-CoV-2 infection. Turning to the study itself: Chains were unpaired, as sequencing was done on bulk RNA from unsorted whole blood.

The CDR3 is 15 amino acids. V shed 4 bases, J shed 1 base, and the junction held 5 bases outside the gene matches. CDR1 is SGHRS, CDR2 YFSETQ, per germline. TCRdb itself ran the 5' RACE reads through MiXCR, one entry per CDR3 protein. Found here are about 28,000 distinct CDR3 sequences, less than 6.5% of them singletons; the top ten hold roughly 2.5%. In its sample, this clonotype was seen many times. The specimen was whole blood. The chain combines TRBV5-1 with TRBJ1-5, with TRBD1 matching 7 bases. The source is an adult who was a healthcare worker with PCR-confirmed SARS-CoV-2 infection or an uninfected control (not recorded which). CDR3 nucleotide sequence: TGCGCCAGCAGCCTGACAGGGACAAGCAATCAGCCCCAGCATTTT. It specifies CASSLTGTSNQPQHF.